This T cell receptor (beta chain) appears in the sequencing data of a study of T cells in Graves' hyperthyroidism and ophthalmopathy. Many counts were recorded for this clonotype. Trimming shortened V by 8 bases and J by 6 bases, and 17 bases separated the two germline ends. The CDR3 loop spans 14 amino acids. Germline loops: CDR1 SEHNR, CDR2 FQNEAQ (reference sequence). RNA transcripts were the template for amplifying TCR beta CDR3 regions. During a first-round RT-PCR of the TCR CDR3, the HTBI primer set was used. TCRdb re-analysed the multiplex PCR reads in MiXCR, keeping a single row per CDR3 protein. Of around 350,000 distinct CDR3 sequences in the sample, 20% to 25% were seen once. Patients having uncontrolled infection, another autoimmune disease, pregnancy or lactation were not included.

The chain combines TRBV7-9 with TRBJ2-1, with D possibly matching TRBD2 (6 bases). The clonotype originates from a man in his fifties or sixties with Graves' hyperthyroidism. The sample consisted of blood. The CDR3 spells CASSPGAYGNEQFF. The CDR3 nucleotides are TGTGCCAGCTCCCCGGGAGCGTACGGCAATGAGCAGTTCTTC.